These T cell receptor beta chains were read from a single sample in a study of blood T cell repertoires in COVID-19. The protocol was immunoSEQ multiplex PCR, while the TCRdb copy is restricted to in-frame clones and leaves out a portion. In the table there are some 330,000 clones, around nine tenths of which are singletons. Sequenced: peripheral blood. These receptor sequences come from a woman aged 25 to 39 with COVID-19, enrolled during active disease. Both conserved end residues are part of each CDR3.

J: TRBJ2-7
V: TRBV30
CDR3: CAWSIGGGGYEQYF

J: TRBJ2-2
V: TRBV7-2
CDR3: CASSFRFVPGELFF

J: TRBJ2-1
V: TRBV10-3
CDR3: CAITAGALYNEQFF

J: TRBJ2-5
V: TRBV6-5
CDR3: CASSYSGGGQETQYF

J: TRBJ2-3
V: TRBV5-8
CDR3: CASSPQQGASTDTQYF

J: TRBJ1-2
V: TRBV10-2
CDR3: CASSGQWIYGYTF

J: TRBJ2-7
V: TRBV6-2/TRBV6-3
CDR3: CASSYMGHEQYF

J: TRBJ2-6
V: TRBV27
CDR3: CASSSPSSGANVLTF

J: TRBJ2-7
V: TRBV7-2
CDR3: CASRMDGIAGEQYF

J: TRBJ2-2
V: TRBV14
CDR3: CASSQVRGSTGELFF

J: TRBJ2-4
V: TRBV19
CDR3: CASAARTGTLAKNIQYF

J: TRBJ2-7
V: TRBV29-1
CDR3: CSATVTSVYEQYF

J: TRBJ1-1
V: TRBV11-3
CDR3: CASSPQGSTGRTEAFF

J: TRBJ2-3
V: TRBV2
CDR3: CASSERFRADTQYF

J: TRBJ2-7
V: TRBV4-3
CDR3: CASSQGARAVDEQYF

J: TRBJ2-1
V: TRBV6-5
CDR3: CASSPGQNNEQFF

J: TRBJ1-2
V: TRBV11-3
CDR3: CASSSWQGPNYGYTF

J: TRBJ1-1
V: TRBV6-5
CDR3: CASGTGFRGTEAFF

J: TRBJ1-5
V: TRBV6-5
CDR3: CASSYSPYQPQHF

J: TRBJ2-7
V: TRBV7-2
CDR3: CASSLRSLARIYEQYF

J: TRBJ1-3
V: TRBV3-1/TRBV3-2
CDR3: CASSPGGPSSGNTIYF

J: TRBJ1-2
V: TRBV2
CDR3: CASSEDKYGYTF